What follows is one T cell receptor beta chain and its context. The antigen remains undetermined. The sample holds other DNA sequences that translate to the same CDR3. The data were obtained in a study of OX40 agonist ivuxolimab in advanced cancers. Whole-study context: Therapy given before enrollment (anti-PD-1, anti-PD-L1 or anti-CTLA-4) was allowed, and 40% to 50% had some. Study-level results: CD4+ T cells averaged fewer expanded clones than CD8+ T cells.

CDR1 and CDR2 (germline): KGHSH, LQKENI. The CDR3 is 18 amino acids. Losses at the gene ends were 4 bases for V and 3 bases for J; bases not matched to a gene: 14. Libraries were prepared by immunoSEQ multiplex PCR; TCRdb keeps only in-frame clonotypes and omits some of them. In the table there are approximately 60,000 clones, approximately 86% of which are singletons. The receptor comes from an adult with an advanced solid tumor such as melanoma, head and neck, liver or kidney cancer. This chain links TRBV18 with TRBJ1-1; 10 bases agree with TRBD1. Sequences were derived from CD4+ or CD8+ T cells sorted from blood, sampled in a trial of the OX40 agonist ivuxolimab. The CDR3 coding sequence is TGTGCCAGCTCACGACTGGAGACAGGGGGCCATAGTTACACTGAAGCTTTCTTT. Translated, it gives CASSRLETGGHSYTEAFF.